A selection of T cell receptor beta chains follows, all from one sample in a study of molecular identifiers for immune sequencing clone quantification. TCRdb ran MiXCR on the PCR reads and lists one entry per CDR3 protein. This sample has about 36,000 distinct CDR3 sequences, with around 18% found just once. What was sequenced was naive CD8+ T cells from blood, with Jurkat cell RNA spiked in. The receptors here all came from a human donor in good health. Some libraries in this study had Jurkat cell RNA spiked in. The CDR3 runs from the conserved cysteine through the conserved F or W. D genes are given only for firm matches. Expanded clones are given a class, and other clones once, few, many or no size at all.

CDR3 protein: CASSPSGGEGTGELFF; CDR3 DNA: TGTGCCAGCAGCCCCTCGGGAGGGGAGGGCACCGGGGAGCTGTTTTTT; clone size: .; J gene: TRBJ2-2; V gene: TRBV7-3; D gene: TRBD2
CDR3 protein: CASSLGDSYEQYF; CDR3 DNA: TGTGCCAGCAGCTTAGGAGACTCCTACGAGCAGTACTTC; clone size: many; J gene: TRBJ2-7; V gene: TRBV11-2; D gene: .
CDR3 protein: CASSLPTSGSLSYNEQFF; CDR3 DNA: TGTGCCAGCAGCTTACCGACTAGCGGGAGCCTCTCCTACAATGAGCAGTTCTTC; clone size: few; J gene: TRBJ2-1; V gene: TRBV7-9; D gene: TRBD2
CDR3 protein: CASSLVPGVKSYEQYF; CDR3 DNA: TGTGCCAGCAGTTTAGTCCCGGGAGTGAAATCCTACGAGCAGTACTTC; clone size: many; J gene: TRBJ2-7; V gene: TRBV12-3/TRBV12-4; D gene: .
CDR3 protein: CASSPPRFDEQYF; CDR3 DNA: TGCGCCAGCAGCCCGCCGCGGTTTGACGAGCAGTACTTC; clone size: many; J gene: TRBJ2-7; V gene: TRBV5-1; D gene: .
CDR3 protein: CSASAGVGFGTDTQYF; CDR3 DNA: TGCAGTGCCTCAGCGGGAGTTGGGTTTGGCACAGATACGCAGTATTTT; clone size: .; J gene: TRBJ2-3; V gene: TRBV20-1; D gene: TRBD2
CDR3 protein: CASSLVGAETQYF; CDR3 DNA: TGTGCCAGCAGTTTGGTCGGGGCAGAGACCCAGTACTTC; clone size: many; J gene: TRBJ2-5; V gene: TRBV27; D gene: .
CDR3 protein: CATIGGGGEQFF; CDR3 DNA: TGTGCCACGATAGGAGGGGGTGGGGAGCAGTTCTTC; clone size: once; J gene: TRBJ2-1; V gene: TRBV6-2/TRBV6-3; D gene: .
CDR3 protein: CASSVGGVSRRGETQYF; CDR3 DNA: TGTGCCAGCAGCGTGGGGGGGGTCTCGCGGAGGGGAGAGACCCAGTACTTC; clone size: .; J gene: TRBJ2-5; V gene: TRBV9; D gene: TRBD2
CDR3 protein: CASSIGREAFF; CDR3 DNA: TGTGCCAGTAGTATTGGGCGGGAAGCTTTCTTT; clone size: .; J gene: TRBJ1-1; V gene: TRBV19; D gene: .
CDR3 protein: CASSFVGVYEQYF; CDR3 DNA: TGTGCCAGCAGTTTTGTAGGGGTCTACGAGCAGTACTTC; clone size: many; J gene: TRBJ2-7; V gene: TRBV28; D gene: .
CDR3 protein: CASSFRGTNTGELFF; CDR3 DNA: TGTGCCAGCAGTTTTAGAGGGACGAACACCGGGGAGCTGTTTTTT; clone size: many; J gene: TRBJ2-2; V gene: TRBV28; D gene: .
CDR3 protein: CASSLASVGTDTQYF; CDR3 DNA: TGTGCCAGCAGCTTAGCTTCCGTGGGCACAGATACGCAGTATTTT; clone size: .; J gene: TRBJ2-3; V gene: TRBV13; D gene: .
CDR3 protein: CATQREGLGTDTQYF; CDR3 DNA: TGTGCCACCCAGCGGGAGGGCCTTGGCACAGATACGCAGTATTTT; clone size: many; J gene: TRBJ2-3; V gene: TRBV28; D gene: TRBD2
CDR3 protein: CASSQGREQYF; CDR3 DNA: TGTGCCAGCAGCCAAGGCCGAGAGCAGTACTTC; clone size: few; J gene: TRBJ2-7; V gene: TRBV4-2; D gene: .
CDR3 protein: CASSDGSTVTDTQYF; CDR3 DNA: TGTGCCAGCAGTGACGGGAGCACTGTTACAGATACGCAGTATTTT; clone size: .; J gene: TRBJ2-3; V gene: TRBV6-4; D gene: .
CDR3 protein: CASSKGQNRATGANVLTF; CDR3 DNA: TGTGCCAGCAGCAAGGGACAGAACAGGGCCACTGGGGCCAACGTCCTGACTTTC; clone size: few; J gene: TRBJ2-6; V gene: TRBV27; D gene: TRBD1
CDR3 protein: CASSFGWSNQPQHF; CDR3 DNA: TGTGCCAGCAGCTTCGGCTGGAGCAATCAGCCCCAGCATTTT; clone size: many; J gene: TRBJ1-5; V gene: TRBV7-9; D gene: .
CDR3 protein: CSVDSGPVQETQYF; CDR3 DNA: TGCAGCGTTGATAGCGGGCCCGTCCAAGAGACCCAGTACTTC; clone size: .; J gene: TRBJ2-5; V gene: TRBV29-1; D gene: TRBD2
CDR3 protein: CASSVGAPSGYEQYF; CDR3 DNA: TGTGCCAGCAGCGTAGGGGCCCCCAGTGGTTACGAGCAGTACTTC; clone size: many; J gene: TRBJ2-7; V gene: TRBV9; D gene: .
CDR3 protein: CASSSLDREVKETQYF; CDR3 DNA: TGTGCCAGCAGTTCCCTGGACAGGGAGGTAAAAGAGACCCAGTACTTC; clone size: .; J gene: TRBJ2-5; V gene: TRBV28; D gene: TRBD1
CDR3 protein: CASSYSTVGSYEQYF; CDR3 DNA: TGTGCCAGCAGTTACTCCACCGTCGGCTCCTACGAGCAGTACTTC; clone size: many; J gene: TRBJ2-7; V gene: TRBV6-5; D gene: .
CDR3 protein: CASSKLDLEQFF; CDR3 DNA: TGTGCCAGCAGTAAACTAGATCTTGAGCAGTTCTTC; clone size: many; J gene: TRBJ2-1; V gene: TRBV6-2/TRBV6-3; D gene: .
CDR3 protein: CASSGNPGYSTDTQYF; CDR3 DNA: TGTGCCAGCAGCGGGAACCCGGGGTACTCCACAGATACGCAGTATTTT; clone size: many; J gene: TRBJ2-3; V gene: TRBV5-6; D gene: .
CDR3 protein: CASNGQGGDTQYF; CDR3 DNA: TGTGCCAGCAACGGACAGGGGGGCGATACGCAGTATTTT; clone size: many; J gene: TRBJ2-3; V gene: TRBV6-6; D gene: TRBD1
CDR3 protein: CASSSGADSYNEQFF; CDR3 DNA: TGTGCCAGCAGCTCCGGCGCGGACTCCTACAATGAGCAGTTCTTC; clone size: medium-sized; J gene: TRBJ2-1; V gene: TRBV12-3/TRBV12-4; D gene: .
CDR3 protein: CASRDGGYTGELFF; CDR3 DNA: TGTGCCAGTAGGGACGGAGGGTACACCGGGGAGCTGTTTTTT; clone size: many; J gene: TRBJ2-2; V gene: TRBV19; D gene: .
CDR3 protein: CAISESDFTDTQYF; CDR3 DNA: TGTGCCATCAGTGAGTCTGACTTCACAGATACGCAGTATTTT; clone size: many; J gene: TRBJ2-3; V gene: TRBV10-3; D gene: .
CDR3 protein: CASRQGYEQYF; CDR3 DNA: TGTGCCTCCCGGCAGGGCTACGAGCAGTACTTC; clone size: many; J gene: TRBJ2-7; V gene: TRBV12-3/TRBV12-4; D gene: .
CDR3 protein: CASRDRTYSNQPQHF; CDR3 DNA: TGTGCCAGCAGGGATCGGACCTACTCCAATCAGCCCCAGCATTTT; clone size: .; J gene: TRBJ1-5; V gene: TRBV6-5; D gene: .
CDR3 protein: CASSHDWSPLNEQFF; CDR3 DNA: TGCGCCAGCAGCCACGACTGGAGCCCTCTCAATGAGCAGTTCTTC; clone size: .; J gene: TRBJ2-1; V gene: TRBV4-3; D gene: .
CDR3 protein: CASSLSTSGPTYEQYF; CDR3 DNA: TGTGCCAGCAGCTTGTCGACTAGCGGCCCAACCTACGAGCAGTACTTC; clone size: many; J gene: TRBJ2-7; V gene: TRBV7-2; D gene: TRBD2
CDR3 protein: CASSLNGNPSEQYF; CDR3 DNA: TGTGCCAGCAGCTTAAATGGGAACCCATCCGAGCAGTACTTC; clone size: many; J gene: TRBJ2-7; V gene: TRBV7-9; D gene: .
CDR3 protein: CATSGEGGRDPVQETQYF; CDR3 DNA: TGTGCCACCAGCGGGGAGGGGGGCAGGGACCCAGTCCAAGAGACCCAGTACTTC; clone size: .; J gene: TRBJ2-5; V gene: TRBV15; D gene: .
CDR3 protein: CASSWTLNGYAF; CDR3 DNA: TGTGCCAGCAGCTGGACACTCAATGGATACGCCTTC; clone size: .; J gene: TRBJ1-2; V gene: TRBV5-6; D gene: .
CDR3 protein: CATSRGPGLAPSGSYEQYF; CDR3 DNA: TGTGCCACCAGCAGAGGGCCGGGACTAGCGCCTTCGGGGTCCTACGAGCAGTACTTC; clone size: many; J gene: TRBJ2-7; V gene: TRBV15; D gene: TRBD2
CDR3 protein: CASSLGQPMYIQYF; CDR3 DNA: TGTGCCAGCAGTTTAGGGCAGCCAATGTACATTCAGTACTTC; clone size: many; J gene: TRBJ2-4; V gene: TRBV12-3/TRBV12-4; D gene: .
CDR3 protein: CSVEVGRGGYEQYF; CDR3 DNA: TGCAGCGTTGAAGTCGGCCGGGGGGGGTACGAGCAGTACTTC; clone size: many; J gene: TRBJ2-7; V gene: TRBV29-1; D gene: TRBD2
CDR3 protein: CASSWAGRTGELFF; CDR3 DNA: TGTGCCAGCAGCTGGGCAGGGAGAACCGGGGAGCTGTTTTTT; clone size: .; J gene: TRBJ2-2; V gene: TRBV7-7; D gene: .
CDR3 protein: CASSFGGRGLYNEQFF; CDR3 DNA: TGTGCCAGCAGTTTCGGCGGGAGAGGGCTATACAATGAGCAGTTCTTC; clone size: many; J gene: TRBJ2-1; V gene: TRBV12-3/TRBV12-4; D gene: TRBD2
CDR3 protein: CASSPRLDSYNEQFF; CDR3 DNA: TGTGCCAGCAGCCCCAGGCTCGATTCCTACAATGAGCAGTTCTTC; clone size: .; J gene: TRBJ2-1; V gene: TRBV7-9; D gene: .
CDR3 protein: CASMGLAGRYEQYF; CDR3 DNA: TGTGCCAGCATGGGGCTAGCGGGCCGCTACGAGCAGTACTTC; clone size: few; J gene: TRBJ2-7; V gene: TRBV28; D gene: TRBD2
CDR3 protein: CASSLGGGIYSGANVLTF; CDR3 DNA: TGTGCCAGCAGCTTAGGAGGGGGCATTTACTCTGGGGCCAACGTCCTGACTTTC; clone size: many; J gene: TRBJ2-6; V gene: TRBV11-2; D gene: TRBD1
CDR3 protein: CASSLGDTPVYQYF; CDR3 DNA: TGTGCCAGCAGTTTGGGGGACACACCAGTATACCAGTACTTC; clone size: many; J gene: TRBJ2-5; V gene: TRBV12-3/TRBV12-4; D gene: .
CDR3 protein: CATSDLGAAGELFF; CDR3 DNA: TGTGCCACCAGTGATCTAGGGGCTGCCGGGGAGCTGTTTTTT; clone size: many; J gene: TRBJ2-2; V gene: TRBV24-1; D gene: .
CDR3 protein: CASSVGRGIKNTIYF; CDR3 DNA: TGTGCCAGCAGCGTAGGCAGGGGGATAAAAAACACCATATATTTT; clone size: many; J gene: TRBJ1-3; V gene: TRBV9; D gene: TRBD1
CDR3 protein: CASSYSKVGAFF; CDR3 DNA: TGTGCCAGCAGTTACTCAAAGGTCGGCGCTTTCTTT; clone size: many; J gene: TRBJ1-1; V gene: TRBV6-2/TRBV6-3; D gene: .
CDR3 protein: CASSAGRAGRAGETQYF; CDR3 DNA: TGTGCCAGCAGCGCCGGTAGGGCCGGGAGGGCCGGAGAGACCCAGTACTTC; clone size: many; J gene: TRBJ2-5; V gene: TRBV9; D gene: TRBD2
CDR3 protein: CASSQQWGLAGTYEQYF; CDR3 DNA: TGCGCCAGCAGCCAACAATGGGGACTAGCGGGAACCTACGAGCAGTACTTC; clone size: many; J gene: TRBJ2-7; V gene: TRBV4-3; D gene: TRBD2
CDR3 protein: CASSFPSGLPYEQYF; CDR3 DNA: TGTGCCAGCAGTTTTCCCAGCGGGCTTCCCTACGAGCAGTACTTC; clone size: .; J gene: TRBJ2-7; V gene: TRBV6-2/TRBV6-3; D gene: .
CDR3 protein: CASSWNQYYEQYF; CDR3 DNA: TGTGCCAGTAGTTGGAACCAATATTACGAGCAGTACTTC; clone size: few; J gene: TRBJ2-7; V gene: TRBV19; D gene: .
CDR3 protein: CASSGSTLRAFF; CDR3 DNA: TGTGCCAGCAGTGGGTCAACCCTGAGGGCTTTCTTT; clone size: many; J gene: TRBJ1-1; V gene: TRBV6-2/TRBV6-3; D gene: .
CDR3 protein: CASSPRSERGRNYGYTF; CDR3 DNA: TGTGCCAGCAGCCCTAGATCAGAGCGGGGGAGGAACTATGGCTACACCTTC; clone size: .; J gene: TRBJ1-2; V gene: TRBV14; D gene: .